This T cell receptor (beta chain) was recorded in a study of T cell responses to AZD1222 COVID-19 vaccine. Study observations and caveats: A mostly white British donor set with more females was recruited, and clonal diversity was possibly underestimated. No day 14 peak samples; only post-peak repertoires were characterized. The reported proportion of spike-specific TCRs targeting unmutated variant regions was nearly half.

Here immunoSEQ multiplex PCR was the method, and the copy in TCRdb shows in-frame clones only, minus some. The sample lists 99,000 or so clones; around nine tenths were seen once. Note on this clone: Its antigen is not known.

Germline values: CDR1 SNHLY, CDR2 FYNNEI. Trimming left V 6 bases short and J 3 bases short, with 12 bases between. The CDR3 is 14 amino acids. V usage is TRBV2 and J usage is TRBJ2-4; unclear D gene. Source: peripheral blood, taken 28 days after the second dose of the MenACWY control vaccine. This clonotype was obtained from an adult who received the MenACWY meningococcal vaccine as a control. The CDR3, as DNA: TGTGCCAGCAGGCAGACATGGGGCAAAAACATTCAGTACTTC. It specifies CASRQTWGKNIQYF.